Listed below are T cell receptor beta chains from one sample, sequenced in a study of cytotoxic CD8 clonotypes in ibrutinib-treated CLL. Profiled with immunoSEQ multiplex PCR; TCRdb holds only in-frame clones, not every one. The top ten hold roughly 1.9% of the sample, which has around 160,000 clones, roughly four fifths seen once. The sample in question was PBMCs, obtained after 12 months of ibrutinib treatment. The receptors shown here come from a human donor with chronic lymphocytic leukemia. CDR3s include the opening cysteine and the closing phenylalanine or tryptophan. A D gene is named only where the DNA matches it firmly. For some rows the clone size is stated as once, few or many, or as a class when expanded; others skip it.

cdr3_aa: CATGTGTGVGGEQYF
v_call: TRBV6-6
clone_size: -
j_call: TRBJ2-7
d_call: TRBD1

cdr3_aa: CASWKGNTGELFF
v_call: TRBV6-6
clone_size: -
j_call: TRBJ2-2
d_call: -

cdr3_aa: CAISADRDNEQYF
v_call: TRBV10-3
clone_size: -
j_call: TRBJ2-7
d_call: TRBD1

cdr3_aa: CASSADRENYGYTF
v_call: TRBV9
clone_size: -
j_call: TRBJ1-2
d_call: TRBD1

cdr3_aa: CASSMGVLENTGELFF
v_call: TRBV5-1
clone_size: -
j_call: TRBJ2-2
d_call: -

cdr3_aa: CASSDSNTEAFF
v_call: TRBV19
clone_size: few
j_call: TRBJ1-1
d_call: -

cdr3_aa: CASSLRTGGISGANVLTF
v_call: TRBV5-1
clone_size: -
j_call: TRBJ2-6
d_call: TRBD1

cdr3_aa: CASSATSGRYDEQFF
v_call: TRBV18
clone_size: -
j_call: TRBJ2-1
d_call: TRBD2

cdr3_aa: CAISEEGVRVTDTQYF
v_call: TRBV10-3
clone_size: -
j_call: TRBJ2-3
d_call: -

cdr3_aa: CASSLVDAPRETQYF
v_call: TRBV7-9
clone_size: -
j_call: TRBJ2-5
d_call: -

cdr3_aa: CASSPYQGPYNEQFF
v_call: TRBV18
clone_size: -
j_call: TRBJ2-1
d_call: -

cdr3_aa: CASSLLAGSTDTQYF
v_call: TRBV18
clone_size: -
j_call: TRBJ2-3
d_call: TRBD2

cdr3_aa: CASSKTDRAYSYEQYF
v_call: TRBV19
clone_size: -
j_call: TRBJ2-7
d_call: TRBD1

cdr3_aa: CASSLGGTGIYNEQFF
v_call: TRBV7-9
clone_size: -
j_call: TRBJ2-1
d_call: TRBD1

cdr3_aa: CASKGRERETQYF
v_call: TRBV6-5
clone_size: -
j_call: TRBJ2-5
d_call: TRBD2

cdr3_aa: CASSDRTAALTDTQYF
v_call: TRBV6-1
clone_size: -
j_call: TRBJ2-3
d_call: -

cdr3_aa: CASSLSQGGTYEQYF
v_call: TRBV7-8
clone_size: -
j_call: TRBJ2-7
d_call: -

cdr3_aa: CASALVLPGNEQFF
v_call: TRBV6-6
clone_size: -
j_call: TRBJ2-1
d_call: -

cdr3_aa: CASSFHSEMNTGELFF
v_call: TRBV5-1
clone_size: once
j_call: TRBJ2-2
d_call: -

cdr3_aa: CASSVRGSGETQYF
v_call: TRBV2
clone_size: -
j_call: TRBJ2-5
d_call: TRBD2

cdr3_aa: CASSLRREPSPWVYEQYF
v_call: TRBV11-2
clone_size: many
j_call: TRBJ2-7
d_call: TRBD2

cdr3_aa: CATSLGQGAQPQHF
v_call: TRBV15
clone_size: few
j_call: TRBJ1-5
d_call: TRBD1

cdr3_aa: CASNDRASNQPQHF
v_call: TRBV19
clone_size: -
j_call: TRBJ1-5
d_call: TRBD1

cdr3_aa: CAIRAGGAETQYF
v_call: TRBV10-3
clone_size: -
j_call: TRBJ2-5
d_call: TRBD1

cdr3_aa: CATITGRNRYGYTF
v_call: TRBV28
clone_size: -
j_call: TRBJ1-2
d_call: -

cdr3_aa: CASSRIRSEGLGNYGYTF
v_call: TRBV7-2
clone_size: once
j_call: TRBJ1-2
d_call: -

cdr3_aa: CASSYNRNYEQYF
v_call: TRBV6-5
clone_size: -
j_call: TRBJ2-7
d_call: -

cdr3_aa: CASSLEGRALEQYF
v_call: TRBV7-9
clone_size: -
j_call: TRBJ2-7
d_call: -

cdr3_aa: CASSRLPGEETRAFF
v_call: TRBV19
clone_size: -
j_call: TRBJ1-1
d_call: -

cdr3_aa: CASSIQGASMTGNTIYF
v_call: TRBV19
clone_size: -
j_call: TRBJ1-3
d_call: TRBD1

cdr3_aa: CASSLGADWNTEAFF
v_call: TRBV7-2
clone_size: many
j_call: TRBJ1-1
d_call: -

cdr3_aa: CASPKVYF
v_call: TRBV6-5
clone_size: -
j_call: TRBJ2-3
d_call: -

cdr3_aa: CASRPPTGTALPYGYTF
v_call: TRBV11-2
clone_size: -
j_call: TRBJ1-2
d_call: TRBD1

cdr3_aa: CASSSRTSGVAARHEQFF
v_call: TRBV7-9
clone_size: -
j_call: TRBJ2-1
d_call: TRBD2

cdr3_aa: CASSPSWGANTEAFF
v_call: TRBV28
clone_size: -
j_call: TRBJ1-1
d_call: -

cdr3_aa: CASSSRVGAVDYGYTF
v_call: TRBV7-8
clone_size: once
j_call: TRBJ1-2
d_call: -

cdr3_aa: CASSSSLGWGGPWHSGNTIYF
v_call: TRBV28
clone_size: -
j_call: TRBJ1-3
d_call: -

cdr3_aa: CTSSQDKVAGVCTDTQYF
v_call: TRBV1
clone_size: -
j_call: TRBJ2-3
d_call: -

cdr3_aa: CARDREGSPLHF
v_call: TRBV30
clone_size: -
j_call: TRBJ1-6
d_call: TRBD1

cdr3_aa: CAISQMRGGRYEQYF
v_call: TRBV10-3
clone_size: -
j_call: TRBJ2-7
d_call: TRBD2

cdr3_aa: CASRTSGTDSPLHF
v_call: TRBV7-9
clone_size: few
j_call: TRBJ1-6
d_call: -

cdr3_aa: CASSLGQGLETQYF
v_call: TRBV7-2
clone_size: -
j_call: TRBJ2-5
d_call: TRBD1

cdr3_aa: CASSGAGGPEQYF
v_call: TRBV11-3
clone_size: few
j_call: TRBJ2-7
d_call: TRBD2

cdr3_aa: CASSFAGGPSYNEQFF
v_call: TRBV7-9
clone_size: -
j_call: TRBJ2-1
d_call: TRBD2

cdr3_aa: CASSLTSGRRETQYF
v_call: TRBV4-3
clone_size: -
j_call: TRBJ2-5
d_call: TRBD2

cdr3_aa: CASSPDTTDTQYF
v_call: TRBV5-1
clone_size: -
j_call: TRBJ2-3
d_call: -

cdr3_aa: CASSESRGNEKLFF
v_call: TRBV18
clone_size: -
j_call: TRBJ1-4
d_call: -

cdr3_aa: CASSLGGAQPDEKLFF
v_call: TRBV5-5
clone_size: -
j_call: TRBJ1-4
d_call: -